The present TCR beta chain was sequenced within a study of blood T cell repertoires in COVID-19 (TCRdb year 2020). Background for the entire study: Collaborator samples came from the United States, Italy and Spain and covered acute and convalescent phases of COVID-19. The material from the prospective study consisted of cDNA or gDNA derived from T cells, B-cell-depleted T cells, or PBMCs. Deeply sampled blood TCRbeta repertoires from subjects exposed to, actively infected with, or recovered from COVID-19 were included in the dataset. The repertoires were released in a freely available public database intended as a resource for research on the immune response to SARS-CoV-2. The samples were drawn from the first 160 participants of the ongoing ImmuneRACE study and from more than 1,000 subjects provided by 6 global collaborators. Nearly every sample came with metadata listing a de-identified subject ID, COVID-19 status, age in years and sex. Where available, HLA class I and class II types were taken from metadata supplied by the sample provider and were not determined by assay-based typing.

As for this clone: Which antigen it targets is not known. Base quality data are lacking; no much larger clone is found one base away.

In Seattle, one collaborating source enrolled patients while the infection was active and tracked those patients longitudinally over the course of disease. The collaborating institutions used their own protocols to collect whole blood in K2EDTA tubes. For TCRbeta analysis, collaborators shipped samples in one of three forms: frozen whole blood, isolated PBMCs, or DNA extracted from either of those sample types. TCRbeta CDR3 regions were amplified from genomic DNA by means of the immunoSEQ Assay, a bias-controlled multiplex PCR. In the authors' own workflow: The number of nucleated cells in each sample was estimated by amplification of reference gene primers within the assay. Sequence reads were collapsed and filtered to measure the absolute abundance of every unique TCRbeta CDR3 rearrangement. For each sample, productive Simpson clonality was calculated by taking the square root of Simpson's diversity index across productive rearrangements. Imported from immuneACCESS, the table was reduced by TCRdb to in-frame sequences with V and J called. These copies leave out some clones; in studies compared against another copy, an unresolved V gene accounts for under half, and the cause of the remainder is not known. Clonal size and the V and J genes are those of that table, whereas D and trimming came from the DNA. The sample table records roughly 230,000 clones; 84% of these occur just once. The top ten hold 10% to 13% of the sample.

The germline ends are 12 bases apart after V is trimmed by 1 base and J by 9 bases. The CDR3 contains 13 residues, cysteine and phenylalanine counted. Here the CDR3 DNA is all that survives: 39 bases in frame from base 1. CDR1 is given as SGHTA and CDR2 as FQGNSA, both from the germline V gene. The investigation overall reported the following: How much clinical and demographic metadata was included differed by source and by participant, and the metadata was provided uncurated.

The source material was peripheral blood. Recombination joined TRBV7-2 with TRBJ2-5; too little of a D gene remains to name it. This sequence originates from a woman aged 80 or older with COVID-19, enrolled during active disease. CDR3 protein: CASSLGRASAQYF. DNA sequence: TGTGCCAGCAGCTTAGGGCGAGCGAGTGCCCAGTACTTC. With the rest looked up from the reference TRBV7-2 and TRBJ2-5 genes rather than sequenced, the full variable domain is GAGVSQSPSNKVTEKGKDVELRCDPISGHTALYWYRQSLGQGLEFLIYFQGNSAPDKSGLPSDRFSAERTGGSVSTLTIQRTQQEDSAVYLCASSLGRASAQYFGPGTRLLVL.